Included here is one T cell receptor (beta chain) sequence, with context. Its antigen is not identified. This beta chain lies outside the target of a library built for alpha chains; its clone size means little. This sample stems from a study of spatial heterogeneity in lung cancer. Study as a whole: Beta-chain sequences were consistently detected more often than alpha-chain sequences. The average count in raw reads for each unique TCR and UMI combination exceeded 8.5 appearances.

TCRdb itself ran the 5' RACE reads through MiXCR, one entry per CDR3 protein. The data hold 1,400 or so distinct CDR3 sequences, with 20% to 25% observed a single time. Overall study findings and caveats: Ubiquitous and regional expanded TCR counts mirrored ubiquitous and regional nonsynonymous mutation counts, respectively. One measure, the expanded intratumoral alpha and beta TCR count, tracked tumor mutation counts.

Time point reported: sample taken at primary tumor resection. This CDR3 has 14 amino acids. Per the germline V gene, CDR1 is LNHDA and CDR2 is SQIVND (reference sequence). With 7 bases removed from V and 3 bases from J, the gap between germline ends came to 13 bases. The chain has TRBV19 and TRBJ2-1; the D gene is possibly TRBD2 (6 bases). This TCR was recovered from a male donor with early-stage non-small cell lung cancer. Specimen: lung tumor tissue, collected at surgery. CDR3 amino acids: CASTGTLGYNEQFF. CDR3 sequence (DNA): TGTGCCAGTACCGGGACTTTGGGCTACAATGAGCAGTTCTTC.